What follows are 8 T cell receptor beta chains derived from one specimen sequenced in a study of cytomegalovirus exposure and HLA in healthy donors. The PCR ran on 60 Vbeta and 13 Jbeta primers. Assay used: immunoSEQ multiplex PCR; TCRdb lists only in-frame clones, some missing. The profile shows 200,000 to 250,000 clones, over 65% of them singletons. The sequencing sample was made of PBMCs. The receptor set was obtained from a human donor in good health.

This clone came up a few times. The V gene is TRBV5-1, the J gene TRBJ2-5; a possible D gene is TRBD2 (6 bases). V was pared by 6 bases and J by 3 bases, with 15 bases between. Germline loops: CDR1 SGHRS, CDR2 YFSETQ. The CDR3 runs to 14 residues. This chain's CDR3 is CASTRRGVKETQYF. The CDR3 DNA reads TGCGCCAGCACCAGGAGGGGAGTGAAAGAGACCCAGTACTTC. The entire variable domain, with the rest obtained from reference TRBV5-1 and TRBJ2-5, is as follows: KAGVTQTPRYLIKTRGQQVTLSCSPISGHRSVSWYQQTPGQGLQFLFEYFSETQRNKGNFPGRFSGRQFSNSRSEMNVSTLELGDSALYLCASTRRGVKETQYFGPGTRLLVL.

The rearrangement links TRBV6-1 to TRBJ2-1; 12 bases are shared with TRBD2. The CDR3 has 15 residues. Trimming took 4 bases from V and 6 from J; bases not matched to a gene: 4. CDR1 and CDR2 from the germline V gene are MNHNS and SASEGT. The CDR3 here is CASSGLAGDPNEQFF. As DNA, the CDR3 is TGTGCCAGCAGTGGACTAGCGGGAGACCCCAATGAGCAGTTCTTC.

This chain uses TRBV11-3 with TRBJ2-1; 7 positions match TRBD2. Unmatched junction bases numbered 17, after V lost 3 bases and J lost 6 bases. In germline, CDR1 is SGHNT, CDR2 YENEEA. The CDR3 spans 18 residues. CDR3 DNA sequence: TGTGCCAGCAGCTTGAGTTTTACAGGTTTGGGCGGGAGCAATGAGCAGTTCTTC. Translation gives CASSLSFTGLGGSNEQFF.

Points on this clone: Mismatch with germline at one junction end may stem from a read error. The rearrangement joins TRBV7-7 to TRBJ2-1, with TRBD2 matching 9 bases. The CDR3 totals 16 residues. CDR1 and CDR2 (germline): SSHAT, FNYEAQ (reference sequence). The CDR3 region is CASSLGFTSGWDEQFF. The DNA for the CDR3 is TGTGCTAGCAGCTTAGGGTTTACTAGCGGGTGGGATGAGCAGTTCTTC.

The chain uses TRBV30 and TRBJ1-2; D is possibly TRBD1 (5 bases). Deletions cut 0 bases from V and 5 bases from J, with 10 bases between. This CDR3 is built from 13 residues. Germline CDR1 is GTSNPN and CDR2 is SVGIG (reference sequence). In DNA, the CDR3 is TGTGCCTGGAGTGTAGCTGGGGCGTATGGCTACACCTTC. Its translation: CAWSVAGAYGYTF. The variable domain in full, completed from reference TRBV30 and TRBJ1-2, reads SQTIHQWPATLVQPVGSPLSLECTVEGTSNPNLYWYRQAAGRGLQLLFYSVGIGQISSEVPQNLSASRPQDRQFILSSKKLLLSDSGFYLCAWSVAGAYGYTFGSGTRLTVV.

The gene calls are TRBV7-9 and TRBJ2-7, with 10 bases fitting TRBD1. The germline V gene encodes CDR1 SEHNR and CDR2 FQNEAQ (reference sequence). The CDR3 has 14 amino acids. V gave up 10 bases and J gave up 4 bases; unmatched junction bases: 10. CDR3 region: CATSRPDRGYEQYF. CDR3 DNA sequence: TGTGCCACCTCACGCCCGGACAGGGGGTACGAGCAGTACTTC. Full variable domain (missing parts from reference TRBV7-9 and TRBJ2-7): DTGVSQNPRHKITKRGQNVTFRCDPISEHNRLYWYRQTLGQGPEFLTYFQNEAQLEKSRLLSDRFSAERPKGSFSTLEIQRTEQGDSAMYLCATSRPDRGYEQYFGPGTRLTVT.

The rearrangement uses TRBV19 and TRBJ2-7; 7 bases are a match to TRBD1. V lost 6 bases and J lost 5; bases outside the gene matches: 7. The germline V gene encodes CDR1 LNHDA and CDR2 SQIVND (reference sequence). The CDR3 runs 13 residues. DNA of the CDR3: TGTGCCAGTAGCACTAGGGGGCCCCACGAGCAGTACTTC. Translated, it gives CASSTRGPHEQYF.

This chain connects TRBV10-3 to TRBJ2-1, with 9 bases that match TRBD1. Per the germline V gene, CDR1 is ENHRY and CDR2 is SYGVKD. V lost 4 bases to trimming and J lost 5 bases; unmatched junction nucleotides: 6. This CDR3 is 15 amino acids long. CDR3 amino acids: CAISGGTGLNNEQFF. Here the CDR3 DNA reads TGTGCCATCAGTGGAGGGACAGGGTTAAACAATGAGCAGTTCTTC.